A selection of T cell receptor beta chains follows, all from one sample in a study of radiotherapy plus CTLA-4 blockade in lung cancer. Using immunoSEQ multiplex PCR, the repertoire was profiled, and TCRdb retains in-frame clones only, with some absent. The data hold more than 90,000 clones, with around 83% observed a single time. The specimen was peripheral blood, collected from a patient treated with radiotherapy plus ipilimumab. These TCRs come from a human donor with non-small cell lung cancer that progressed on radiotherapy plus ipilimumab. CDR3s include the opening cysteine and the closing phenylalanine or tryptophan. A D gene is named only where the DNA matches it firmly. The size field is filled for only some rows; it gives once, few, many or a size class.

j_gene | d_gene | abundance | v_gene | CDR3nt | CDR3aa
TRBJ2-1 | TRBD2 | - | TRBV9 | TGTGCCAGCAGCGATAGCGGGAGCCCCTACAATGAGCAGTTCTTC | CASSDSGSPYNEQFF
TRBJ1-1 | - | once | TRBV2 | TGTGCCAGCAGCCAGGTTTGGAACACTGAAGCTTTCTTT | CASSQVWNTEAFF
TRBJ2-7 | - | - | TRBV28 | TGTGCCAGCACCCTCACCGGGGTTCCCTACGAGCAGTACTTC | CASTLTGVPYEQYF
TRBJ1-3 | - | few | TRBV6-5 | TGTGCCAGCCTAACAGGGACCGGAAACACCATATATTTT | CASLTGTGNTIYF
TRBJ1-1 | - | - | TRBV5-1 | TGCGCCAGCAGTCGGGACGGTATGGACACTGAAGCTTTCTTT | CASSRDGMDTEAFF
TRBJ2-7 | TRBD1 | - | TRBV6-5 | TGTGCCAGCAGACAAGGACAGGGGATTTACGAGCAGTACTTC | CASRQGQGIYEQYF
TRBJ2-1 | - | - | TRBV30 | TGTGCCTGGAGTGTCGGATATGAGCAGTTCTTC | CAWSVGYEQFF
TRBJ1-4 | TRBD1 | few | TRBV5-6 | TGTGCCAGCAGCGCGACAGGGGGCCTAACTAATGAAAAACTGTTTTTT | CASSATGGLTNEKLFF
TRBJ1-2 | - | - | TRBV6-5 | TGTGCCAGCAGTTACTCTACACCTAACTATGGCTACACCTTC | CASSYSTPNYGYTF
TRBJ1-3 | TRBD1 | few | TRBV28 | TGTGCCAGCAGTCTGGAACAGGGGGCCTCTGGAAACACCATATATTTT | CASSLEQGASGNTIYF
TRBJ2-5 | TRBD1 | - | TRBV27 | TGTGCCAGCAGTTTATTCGGGACAGGGCTTTTGGAGACCCAGTACTTC | CASSLFGTGLLETQYF
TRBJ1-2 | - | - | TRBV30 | TGTGCCTGGAAGTGGGGGGATGGTGGTGGCTACACCTTC | CAWKWGDGGGYTF
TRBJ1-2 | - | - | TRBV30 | TGTGCCTGGAGAAGGGGGGGGATTGGCTACACCTTC | CAWRRGGIGYTF
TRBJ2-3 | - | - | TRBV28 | TGTGCCAGCACTCGGGCCCACACCTCAGCAGATACGCAGTATTTT | CASTRAHTSADTQYF
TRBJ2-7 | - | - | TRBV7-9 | TGTGCCAGCAGCTTAAGGGACATCTACGACGAGCAGTACTTC | CASSLRDIYDEQYF
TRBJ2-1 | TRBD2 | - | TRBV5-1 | TGCGCCAGCAGTCTAGCGGGCTATGAGCAGTTCTTC | CASSLAGYEQFF
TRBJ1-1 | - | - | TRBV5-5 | TGTGCCAGCAGCTTGAAGGGGCGGACTGAAGCTTTCTTT | CASSLKGRTEAFF